The next 21 T cell receptor beta chains were all read from a single sample in a study of blood T cell repertoires in COVID-19 (TCRdb year 2020). The method behind the library was the immunoSEQ multiplex PCR assay. TCRdb's version of the immuneACCESS table is confined to in-frame rearrangements and falls short of the full clone set. An unresolved V gene accounts for under half of the shortfall where checked; the remainder is of unknown origin. This sample gives a few hundred thousand clones in total; around 86% of them show up just once. Jointly, the top ten make up around 7.3% of the sample. The sequencing sample was made of peripheral blood. The receptors shown here come from a woman in her seventies with active or convalescent COVID-19.

The chain carries TRBV18 and TRBJ2-7; D may be TRBD2 (6 bases). Germline loops: CDR1 KGHSH, CDR2 LQKENI. This CDR3 spans 15 amino acids. V lost 1 base, J lost 6 bases, and 16 bases lay in between. CDR3 sequence: CASSPLRGDWAEQYF. Written as DNA, the CDR3 is TGTGCCAGCTCACCACTCCGCGGGGATTGGGCCGAGCAGTACTTC.

CDR3 sequence: CASSQVTSNQPQHF. In DNA, the CDR3 is TGTGCCAGCAGCCAAGTGACTTCGAATCAGCCCCAGCATTTT. The chain uses TRBV7-2 and TRBJ1-5; D gene uncertain. Germline V gene lookup returns CDR1 SGHTA and CDR2 FQGNSA. The CDR3 totals 14 residues. Trimming left V 5 bases short and J 4 bases short, with 12 bases between.

This chain connects TRBV7-2 to TRBJ1-2; 8 bases are a match to TRBD1. The germline V gene has CDR1 SGHTA and CDR2 FQGNSA. This CDR3 has 15 residues. The V segment lost 4 bases and the J segment 6 bases; nucleotides outside the gene matches: 10. The CDR3 sequence is CASSSYQGAGNGYTF. For the CDR3, the DNA is TGTGCCAGCAGCTCTTACCAGGGGGCTGGGAATGGCTACACCTTC.

This clone was counted only a few times. The chain joins TRBV2 to TRBJ2-7; D remains unclear. The CDR3 is made up of 13 amino acids. V was shortened by 2 bases and J by 3 bases, with 8 bases between the two germline ends. Germline CDR1 SNHLY, CDR2 FYNNEI. The CDR3 bases are TGTGCCAGCAGTGAACAGATCAGCTACGAGCAGTACTTC. This codes for CASSEQISYEQYF.

J is TRBJ1-2 and V is TRBV9; 8 bases match TRBD1. The CDR3 is 17 amino acids. Germline CDR1 reads SGDLS; CDR2 reads YYNGEE. V trimming: 0 bases; J trimming: 4 bases; junction bases outside the gene matches: 11. CDR3 coding DNA: TGTGCCAGCAGCGTAGCCCCAACCGGGACAGGCATCTATGGCTACACCTTC. Its translation is CASSVAPTGTGIYGYTF.

The chain links TRBV3-1 (or the pseudogene TRBV3-2) to TRBJ2-7, with D possibly matching TRBD1 (5 bases). The CDR3 runs to 15 residues. Trimming stripped 1 base from V and 3 bases from J, with 13 bases between. Germline CDR1 reads LGHDT; CDR2 reads YNNKEL (reference sequence). The CDR3 DNA reads TGTGCCAGCAGCCAAGCAGGGTTGGGGATCTACGAGCAGTACTTC. It translates to CASSQAGLGIYEQYF.

The V call is TRBV6-2 or TRBV6-3, the J call TRBJ1-1, with a weak D call TRBD1 (5 bases). The CDR3 totals 13 residues. The germline V and J ends were trimmed by 4 bases and 1 base, with 7 bases remaining between them. Germline loops: CDR1 MNHEY, CDR2 SVGEGT. The CDR3 is CASSSGANTEAFF. DNA for the CDR3: TGTGCCAGCAGTTCTGGGGCGAACACTGAAGCTTTCTTT.

This clone was counted only a few times. The chain joins TRBV5-6 to TRBJ1-6; TRBD1 matches at 10 bases. V trimming: 4 bases; J trimming: 7 bases; junction bases outside the gene matches: 5. This CDR3 region has 15 residues. From germline, CDR1 is SGHDT and CDR2 YYEEEE. The CDR3 reads CASSPGQGINSPLHF. The CDR3 DNA sequence: TGTGCCAGCAGCCCGGGACAGGGGATAAATTCACCCCTCCACTTT.

V usage is TRBV6-2 or TRBV6-3 and J usage is TRBJ1-5; D not certain. The germline CDR1 and CDR2 sequences are MNHEY and SVGEGT. The CDR3 totals 14 residues. V gave up 5 bases and J gave up 1 base, with 9 bases separating them. CDR3 residues: CASSEGSSNQPQHF. Here the CDR3 DNA reads TGTGCCAGCAGTGAGGGCTCCAGCAATCAGCCCCAGCATTTT.

The chain recombines TRBV19 with TRBJ2-3; no firm D call. The germline gives CDR1 LNHDA, CDR2 SQIVND (reference sequence). Deletions cut 4 bases from V and 1 base from J, with 6 bases between. The CDR3 is 13 amino acids. As DNA, the CDR3 is TGTGCCAGTAGTACGGCGGGCACAGATACGCAGTATTTT. Translated: CASSTAGTDTQYF.

J is TRBJ1-3 and V is TRBV18, with D maybe TRBD1 (6 bases). Per germline, CDR1 KGHSH and CDR2 LQKENI. This CDR3 is 13 amino acids long. Trimming removed 5 bases from V and 4 bases from J, with 9 bases in between. CDR3 amino acids: CASSTGPGNTIYF. In DNA form, the CDR3 reads TGTGCCAGCTCAACAGGGCCCGGAAACACCATATATTTT.

The chain joins TRBV6-6 to TRBJ2-7; a possible D gene is TRBD1 (6 bases). CDR3 size: 14 residues. CDR1 is MNHNY and CDR2 is SVGAGI in the germline V gene (reference sequence). V was shortened by 11 bases and J by 0 bases, with 17 bases between the two germline ends. The CDR3 protein is CAALQQGRSYEQYF. CDR3 nucleotide sequence: TGTGCCGCCCTCCAGCAGGGGCGCTCCTACGAGCAGTACTTC.

The V and J genes are TRBV6-2 or TRBV6-3 and TRBJ1-1, with D uncertain. In germline, CDR1 is MNHEY, CDR2 SVGEGT. The CDR3 runs 14 residues. V lost 6 bases, J lost 0 bases, and 11 bases lay in between. The CDR3 region has the DNA TGTGCCAGCAGCAGCCCGGGGTTGAACACTGAAGCTTTCTTT. Amino acid sequence: CASSSPGLNTEAFF.

V usage is TRBV6-5 and J usage is TRBJ2-7, with TRBD2 as a possible D gene (7 bases). Germline CDR1 reads MNHEY; CDR2 reads SVGAGI. The ends were cut back, 6 bases at V and 3 bases at J, with 12 bases in the middle. This CDR3 spans 13 amino acids. The CDR3 region is CASSKGGGYEQYF. In DNA form, the CDR3 reads TGTGCCAGCAGCAAGGGGGGGGGCTACGAGCAGTACTTC.

The chain joins TRBV14 to TRBJ2-5; 7 nucleotides match TRBD2. Germline trimming cut 1 base from V and 3 bases from J; bases unmatched to any gene: 5. CDR3 size: 15 residues. Germline V gives CDR1 SGHDN, CDR2 FVKESK. CDR3 sequence: CASSQVGAGEETQYF. CDR3 nucleotides: TGTGCCAGCAGCCAAGTCGGGGCGGGGGAAGAGACCCAGTACTTC.

This clone was found a few times. The rearrangement joins TRBV27 to TRBJ2-1, with a possible D match to TRBD2 (5 bases). This CDR3 has 15 residues. Germline V gene data show CDR1 as MNHEY and CDR2 as SMNVEV (reference sequence). Trimming left V 8 bases short and J 3 bases short, with 17 bases between. As DNA, the CDR3 is TGTGCCAGCTTTTCACGGGAAGCTATCTACAATGAGCAGTTCTTC. Amino acids: CASFSREAIYNEQFF.

CDR3 DNA: TGTGCCAGCAGCGTAGTTGACATTGTAAATTCACCCCTCCACTTT. Translation: CASSVVDIVNSPLHF. The J gene is TRBJ1-6, the V gene TRBV9; D unclear. CDR1 and CDR2 from the germline V gene are SGDLS and YYNGEE. The CDR3 contains 15 residues. The V gene lost 0 bases and the J gene lost 7 bases, with 11 bases spanning the gap.

The chain carries TRBV7-6 and TRBJ1-2; D is perhaps TRBD1 (6 bases). CDR3 length: 13 amino acids. The V and J ends lost 4 bases and 8 bases respectively, with 14 bases between them. Per germline, CDR1 SGHVS and CDR2 FNYEAQ. Here the CDR3 reads CASSSAHREGYTF. CDR3 DNA: TGTGCCAGCAGCTCGGCCCACAGGGAGGGCTACACCTTC.

The chain employs TRBV7-9 and TRBJ1-1; D remains unclear. CDR3 size: 12 residues. CDR1 SEHNR and CDR2 FQNEAQ come from the germline V gene (reference sequence). Trimming took off 1 base at V and 10 bases at J, with 10 bases between the two ends. CDR3 DNA: TGTGCCAGCAGCTTAGGTGAGAAGCGAGCTTTCTTT. Its protein product is CASSLGEKRAFF.

The CDR3 sequence: CASSLSGGVNSPLHF. In nucleotides, the CDR3 is TGTGCCAGCAGCTTGAGTGGAGGAGTTAATTCACCCCTCCACTTT. The chain has TRBV5-5 and TRBJ1-6; D is uncertain. V was shortened by 1 base and J by 6 bases, with 11 bases between the two germline ends. The CDR3 length is 15 residues. The V gene's germline CDR1 is SGHKS and CDR2 YYEKEE (reference sequence). Supplemented by reference TRBV5-5 and TRBJ1-6, the full variable domain reads DAGVTQSPTHLIKTRGQQVTLRCSPISGHKSVSWYQQVLGQGPQFIFQYYEKEERGRGNFPDRFSARQFPNYSSELNVNALLLGDSALYLCASSLSGGVNSPLHFGNGTRLTVT.

The chain is built from TRBV5-4 and TRBJ2-1; the D is unclear. CDR1 is SGHNT, CDR2 YYREEE, per germline (reference sequence). V gave up 3 bases and J gave up 7 bases, with 8 bases separating them. The CDR3 sequence is 12 residues long. DNA of the CDR3: TGTGCCAGCAGCTCACTGCCAAATGAGCAGTTCTTC. This sequence encodes CASSSLPNEQFF.